This is a list of T cell receptor beta chains from one sample in a study of human T cells and chemical hapten exposure. TCRdb redid the calling of the RACE reads with MiXCR, one entry per CDR3 protein. This sample has roughly 52,000 distinct CDR3 sequences, with about 10% found just once. Sequences were derived from whole blood, sampled in connection with sensitization to the hapten diphenylcyclopropenone (DPC). The receptors here all came from a woman in her fifties or sixties with alopecia areata. Some clones in this sample may be carry-over from other donors' samples. The CDR3 runs from the conserved cysteine through the conserved F or W. D genes are given only for firm matches. Expanded clones get a size class; other rows say once, few or many, or leave the size out.

>TRBJ2-1|TRBD2|TRBV7-6|18|few
CASGGSSLAGGNDNEQFF
TGTGCCAGCGGCGGGAGTAGCCTCGCCGGAGGCAACGACAATGAGCAGTTCTTC
>TRBJ1-1|.|TRBV20-1|11|many
CSARENTEAFF
TGCAGTGCTAGAGAGAACACTGAAGCTTTCTTT
>TRBJ2-1|TRBD2|TRBV2|15|few
CASSGTSGITNEQFF
TGTGCCAGCAGCGGGACTAGCGGGATCACAAATGAGCAGTTCTTC
>TRBJ2-1|.|TRBV24-1|13|.
CATSDPTGYEQFF
TGTGCCACCAGTGATCCTACAGGGTATGAGCAGTTCTTC
>TRBJ2-7|.|TRBV5-4|15|once
CASSFPGTGVREQYF
TGTGCCAGCAGCTTCCCTGGGACGGGGGTACGCGAGCAGTACTTC
>TRBJ2-7|.|TRBV3-1|13|.
CASSPWSGYEQYF
TGTGCCAGCAGCCCTTGGTCGGGTTACGAGCAGTACTTC
>TRBJ1-2|.|TRBV20-1|12|few
CSAKGVGYGYTF
TGCAGTGCTAAGGGGGTGGGTTATGGCTACACCTTC
>TRBJ1-6|.|TRBV28|14|.
CATKSDLYNSPLHF
TGTGCCACCAAGTCGGACCTCTATAATTCACCCCTCCACTTT
>TRBJ2-5|.|TRBV7-2|15|.
CASSRTAWYQETQYF
TGTGCCAGCAGCCGGACAGCCTGGTACCAAGAGACCCAGTACTTC
>TRBJ2-5|TRBD2|TRBV11-2|16|.
CASSSGLAAQQETQYF
TGTGCCAGCAGCTCCGGACTAGCGGCACAGCAAGAGACCCAGTACTTC
>TRBJ2-2|.|TRBV12-3/TRBV12-4|14|few
CASSLTVNTGELFF
TGTGCCAGCAGTTTGACAGTGAACACCGGGGAGCTGTTTTTT
>TRBJ2-1|TRBD2|TRBV4-1|18|many
CASSQDAPLAGDNNEQFF
TGCGCCAGCAGCCAAGATGCCCCACTAGCGGGGGATAACAATGAGCAGTTCTTC
>TRBJ1-4|.|TRBV18|13|.
CASSPELDEKLFF
TGTGCCAGCTCACCCGAACTGGATGAAAAACTGTTTTTT
>TRBJ1-1|.|TRBV7-9|12|few
CASSSQGPEAFF
TGTGCCAGCAGCTCACAGGGTCCTGAAGCTTTCTTT
>TRBJ2-7|TRBD2|TRBV10-2|16|.
CASSDGGRALPPEQYF
TGCGCCAGCAGTGACGGCGGGAGGGCCTTACCCCCCGAGCAGTACTTC
>TRBJ1-1|.|TRBV11-3|14|few
CASSGPGRGTEAFF
TGTGCCAGCAGCGGCCCAGGCCGAGGCACTGAAGCTTTCTTT
>TRBJ2-4|TRBD1|TRBV12-3/TRBV12-4|17|many
CASSLIPDRVEKNIQYF
TGTGCCAGCAGTTTAATTCCGGACAGGGTTGAAAAAAACATTCAGTACTTC
>TRBJ2-5|.|TRBV24-1|14|few
CATSEPTGRETQYF
TGTGCCACCAGTGAGCCCACGGGACGAGAGACCCAGTACTTC
>TRBJ2-7|.|TRBV20-1|13|many
CSARYPRSYEQYF
TGCAGTGCTAGATACCCGAGGAGTTACGAGCAGTACTTC
>TRBJ2-5|.|TRBV20-1|14|.
CSARKDPSSETQYF
TGCAGTGCTAGAAAAGACCCCTCATCGGAGACCCAGTACTTC
>TRBJ1-3|.|TRBV11-2|16|many
CASSTQEGVSGNTIYF
TGTGCCAGCAGCACCCAAGAGGGCGTCTCTGGAAACACCATATATTTT
>TRBJ1-5|.|TRBV6-6|15|.
CASRKDSTGNQPQHF
TGTGCCAGCAGGAAAGACAGCACGGGCAATCAGCCCCAGCATTTT
>TRBJ2-3|.|TRBV21-1|16|.
CASSDPARVSTDTQYF
TGTGCCAGCAGCGATCCGGCGCGGGTGAGCACAGATACGCAGTATTTT
>TRBJ2-1|.|TRBV7-6|12|few
CASSLAVHEQFF
TGTGCCAGCAGTTTGGCCGTGCATGAGCAGTTCTTC
>TRBJ1-3|.|TRBV5-1|12|many
CASSLDEQTIYF
TGCGCCAGCAGCTTGGATGAACAGACCATATATTTT
>TRBJ2-1|TRBD2|TRBV2|16|many
CASSERASGGLNEQFF
TGTGCCAGCAGTGAAAGGGCTAGCGGGGGCCTCAATGAGCAGTTCTTC
>TRBJ2-1|.|TRBV4-1|16|few
CASSPSWTASYNEQFF
TGCGCCAGCAGCCCGTCCTGGACAGCCTCCTACAATGAGCAGTTCTTC
>TRBJ1-1|.|TRBV28|14|.
CASEQIQGQSEAFF
TGTGCCAGCGAACAGATCCAGGGGCAGAGTGAAGCTTTCTTT
>TRBJ2-5|.|TRBV6-6|14|.
CASSFGTVQETQYF
TGTGCCAGCAGTTTCGGGACCGTCCAAGAGACCCAGTACTTC
>TRBJ2-3|TRBD2|TRBV2|15|.
CASSPGLAGVGTQYF
TGTGCCAGCAGCCCAGGACTAGCGGGAGTTGGTACGCAGTATTTT
>TRBJ2-7|TRBD2|TRBV27|12|.
CASTRTGTRLFF
TGTGCCAGCACCCGGACCGGGACTAGGCTCTTTTTC
>TRBJ2-3|TRBD2|TRBV20-1|18|few
CSARAHSLWRGKTDTQYF
TGCAGTGCTAGAGCTCACTCTCTCTGGCGGGGGAAAACAGATACGCAGTATTTT
>TRBJ2-3|.|TRBV7-2|16|few
CASSLAGQVRTDTQYF
TGTGCCAGCAGCTTAGCGGGGCAGGTGCGCACAGATACGCAGTATTTT
>TRBJ2-3|.|TRBV2|15|.
CASSLQGSWTDTQYF
TGTGCCAGCAGTCTTCAGGGGAGTTGGACAGATACGCAGTATTTT
>TRBJ1-3|.|TRBV29-1|15|.
CSVVWGSSSGNTIYF
TGCAGCGTTGTATGGGGATCGAGCTCTGGAAACACCATATATTTT
>TRBJ1-3|.|TRBV11-2|15|.
CASSRVVEAGNTIYF
TGTGCCAGCAGCCGGGTGGTCGAGGCTGGAAACACCATATATTTT
>TRBJ1-5|TRBD1|TRBV6-2/TRBV6-3|16|many
CASSSWGQGISAPQHF
TGTGCCAGCAGTTCCTGGGGACAGGGGATTTCGGCGCCCCAGCATTTT
>TRBJ2-5|.|TRBV2|14|few
CASRAGTVQETQYF
TGTGCCAGCAGAGCCGGGACGGTACAAGAGACCCAGTACTTC
>TRBJ2-1|TRBD2|TRBV7-8|18|few
CASSLVGKREVDYNEQFF
TGTGCCAGCAGCTTAGTGGGGAAGCGGGAGGTCGACTACAATGAGCAGTTCTTC
>TRBJ1-2|.|TRBV6-6|13|many
CASSEQANYGYTF
TGTGCCAGCAGTGAACAGGCTAACTATGGCTACACCTTC
>TRBJ1-6|.|TRBV7-9|13|few
CASSGQPNSPLHF
TGTGCCAGCAGCGGGCAACCAAATTCACCCCTCCACTTT
>TRBJ1-3|.|TRBV18|18|many
CASSPPDRASLSGNTIYF
TGTGCCAGCTCACCGCCGGATAGGGCCAGCCTCTCTGGAAACACCATATATTTT
>TRBJ1-1|.|TRBV6-5|14|many
CASSPTGVNTEAFF
TGTGCCAGCAGCCCGACAGGCGTGAACACTGAAGCTTTCTTT
>TRBJ2-5|.|TRBV6-5|16|few
CASSYGLPPNQETQYF
TGTGCCAGCAGTTACGGCCTCCCACCTAACCAAGAGACCCAGTACTTC
>TRBJ1-1|.|TRBV29-1|13|many
CSAYREENTEAFF
TGCAGCGCTTACAGGGAGGAGAACACTGAAGCTTTCTTT
>TRBJ2-2|.|TRBV11-3|15|many
CASSLVSGDAGELFF
TGTGCCAGCAGCTTAGTTTCAGGGGACGCCGGGGAGCTGTTTTTT
>TRBJ2-7|.|TRBV6-5|11|few
CASSKNYEQYF
TGTGCCAGCAGTAAAAACTACGAGCAGTACTTC
>TRBJ2-7|.|TRBV19|18|.
CASSPRTVGEAGSYEQYF
TGTGCCAGTAGTCCCCGCACCGTCGGCGAGGCAGGCTCCTACGAGCAGTACTTC
>TRBJ2-2|TRBD1|TRBV11-2|15|many
CASSLWDRAPGELFF
TGTGCCAGCAGCTTATGGGACAGGGCCCCCGGGGAGCTGTTTTTT
>TRBJ1-6|.|TRBV7-9|16|many
CASSPSRARPNSPLHF
TGTGCCAGCAGCCCTTCCCGGGCCAGGCCTAATTCACCCCTCCACTTT
>TRBJ2-3|.|TRBV28|12|.
CASSLLADTQYF
TGTGCCAGCAGTTTACTAGCGGATACGCAGTATTTT